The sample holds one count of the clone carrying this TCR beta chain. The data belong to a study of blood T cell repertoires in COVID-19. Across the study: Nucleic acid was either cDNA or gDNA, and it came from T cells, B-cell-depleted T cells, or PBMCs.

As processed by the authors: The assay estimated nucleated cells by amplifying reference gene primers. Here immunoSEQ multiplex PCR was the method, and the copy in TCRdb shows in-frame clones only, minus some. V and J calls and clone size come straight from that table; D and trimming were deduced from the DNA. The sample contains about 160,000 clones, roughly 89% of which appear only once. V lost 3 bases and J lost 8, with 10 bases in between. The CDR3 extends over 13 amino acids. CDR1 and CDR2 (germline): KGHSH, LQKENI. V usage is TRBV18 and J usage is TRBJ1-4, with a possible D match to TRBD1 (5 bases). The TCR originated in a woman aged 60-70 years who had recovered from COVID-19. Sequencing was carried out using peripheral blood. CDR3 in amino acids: CASSPGGDEKLFF. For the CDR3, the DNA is TGTGCCAGCTCACCCGGGGGAGACGAAAAACTGTTTTTT. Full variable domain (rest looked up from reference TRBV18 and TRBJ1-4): NAGVMQNPRHLVRRRGQEARLRCSPMKGHSHVYWYRQLPEEGLKFMVYLQKENIIDESGMPKERFSAEFPKEGPSILRIQQVVRGDSAAYFCASSPGGDEKLFFGSGTQLSVL.